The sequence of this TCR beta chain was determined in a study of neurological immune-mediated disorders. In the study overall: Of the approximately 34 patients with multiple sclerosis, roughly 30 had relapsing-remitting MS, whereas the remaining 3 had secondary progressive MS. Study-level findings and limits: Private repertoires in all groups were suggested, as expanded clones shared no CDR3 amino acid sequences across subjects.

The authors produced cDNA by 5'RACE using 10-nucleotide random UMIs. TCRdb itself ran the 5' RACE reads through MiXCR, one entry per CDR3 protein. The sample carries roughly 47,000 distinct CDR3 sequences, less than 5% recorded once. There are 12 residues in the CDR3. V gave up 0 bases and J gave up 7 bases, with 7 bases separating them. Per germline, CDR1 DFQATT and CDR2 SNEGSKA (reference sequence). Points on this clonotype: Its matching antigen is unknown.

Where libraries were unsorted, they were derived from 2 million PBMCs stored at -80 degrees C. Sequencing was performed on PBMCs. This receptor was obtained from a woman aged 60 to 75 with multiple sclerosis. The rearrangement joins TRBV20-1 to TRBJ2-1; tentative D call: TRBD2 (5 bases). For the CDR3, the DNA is TGCAGTGCTAGAGAATCGGGGAATGAGCAGTTCTTC. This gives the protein CSARESGNEQFF.